These 24 T cell receptor beta chains were all obtained from the same sample, sequenced in a study of vaccination effects on CD4 cells after COVID-19. Their specific antigens are unknown. CD4+ T cells specific for antigen were expanded with viral peptide pools by the ViraFEST assay before sequencing. Subsequent to roughly 9 days of culture, CD4+ T cells were isolated. Infection dated between March and December 2020, before the Alpha, Beta and Delta variants reached the United States. The method was immunoSEQ multiplex PCR; TCRdb's version includes in-frame clones alone and lacks a portion of them. The sample gives 20,000 to 30,000 clones, approximately 62% of which show up once; roughly 18% is in the top ten. This material consisted of CD4+ T cells from PBMCs cultured with SARS-CoV-2 spike peptides, taken before COVID-19 vaccination. These receptors were collected from a human donor who had a prior SARS-CoV-2 infection.

The V call is TRBV9, the J call TRBJ2-1, with TRBD2 matching over 8 bases. J lost 3 bases, V lost 2 bases, and 10 bases had no gene match. Germline lookup yields CDR1 SGDLS and CDR2 YYNGEE. This CDR3 spans 17 amino acids. The CDR3, as DNA: TGTGCCAGCAGCGTCTACCATAGCGGGAATATCTACAATGAGCAGTTCTTC. This codes for CASSVYHSGNIYNEQFF.

The V and J genes are TRBV18 and TRBJ2-2, with no clear D. Germline V CDR1 and CDR2: KGHSH, LQKENI. V gave up 3 bases and J gave up 2 bases, with 1 base separating them. This CDR3 is built from 12 residues. The CDR3 nucleotides read TGTGCCAGCTCACCCAACACCGGGGAGCTGTTTTTT. This gives the protein CASSPNTGELFF. The full variable domain, with the rest looked up from reference TRBV18 and TRBJ2-2, is NAGVMQNPRHLVRRRGQEARLRCSPMKGHSHVYWYRQLPEEGLKFMVYLQKENIIDESGMPKERFSAEFPKEGPSILRIQQVVRGDSAAYFCASSPNTGELFFGEGSRLTVL.

The gene calls are TRBV7-2 and TRBJ2-1; unclear D gene. The CDR3 totals 13 residues. V was cut by 2 bases and J by 7 bases, with 9 bases left in between. Germline V gene data show CDR1 as SGHTA and CDR2 as FQGNSA. The DNA for the CDR3 is TGTGCCAGCAGCTTATTCTGGGGTAATGAGCAGTTCTTC. Translating gives CASSLFWGNEQFF.

The V call is TRBV7-9, the J call TRBJ2-1; tentatively, D is TRBD2 (6 bases). The germline V and J ends were trimmed by 4 bases and 0 bases, with 13 bases remaining between them. CDR1 and CDR2 (germline): SEHNR, FQNEAQ (reference sequence). The CDR3 consists of 16 residues. CDR3 region: CASSSVAADSYNEQFF. For the CDR3, the DNA is TGTGCCAGCAGCTCCGTAGCGGCTGACTCCTACAATGAGCAGTTCTTC.

The rearrangement uses TRBV2 and TRBJ2-3, with 9 positions matching TRBD2. The CDR3 has 17 amino acids. With 8 bases clipped from V and 1 base from J, the junction kept 13 bases outside the gene matches. CDR1 and CDR2 from the germline V gene are SNHLY and FYNNEI. In DNA form, the CDR3 reads TGTGCCAGCGATTCCGGCCAAGCGGGGGGTCGCACAGATACGCAGTATTTT. It translates to CASDSGQAGGRTDTQYF.

V is TRBV11-1 and J is TRBJ2-3, with D hard to call. Trimming removed 1 base at V and 3 bases at J, with 11 bases between. Germline V lookup: CDR1 SGHAT, CDR2 FQDESV (reference sequence). The length of the CDR3 is 15 residues. The CDR3 DNA follows: TGTGCCAGCAGCTTAGTGGCAACCAAAACAGATACGCAGTATTTT. It specifies CASSLVATKTDTQYF.

The chain employs TRBV2 and TRBJ2-7; 8 bases are a match to TRBD2. CDR1 is SNHLY, CDR2 FYNNEI, per germline. The CDR3 consists of 14 residues. Germline trimming cut 9 bases from V and 0 bases from J; bases unmatched to any gene: 7. The CDR3 DNA reads TGTGCCAGTCTCACTAGCGGCAACTCCTACGAGCAGTACTTC. This sequence encodes CASLTSGNSYEQYF.

This clone was detected a few times. CDR3 sequence reads: CASRPEDSYNSPLHF. The CDR3 DNA reads as TGTGCCAGCAGACCTGAAGACAGTTATAATTCACCCCTCCACTTT. The chain has TRBV28 and TRBJ1-6, with a weak D call TRBD1 (5 bases). Germline V gives CDR1 MDHEN, CDR2 SYDVKM. The CDR3 spans 15 residues. The germline V and J ends were trimmed by 6 bases and 4 bases, with 13 bases remaining between them.

This chain links TRBV4-2 with TRBJ2-1; D gene unclear. Germline V lookup: CDR1 LGHNA, CDR2 YNFKEQ. Trimming removed 0 bases from V and 5 bases from J, with 11 bases in between. The CDR3 covers 15 residues. The CDR3 sequence: CASSQDLYQNNEQFF. The CDR3 DNA reads as TGTGCCAGCAGCCAAGATCTATACCAAAACAATGAGCAGTTCTTC.

The chain's CDR3 is CASSPGLAGQETQYF. The CDR3 DNA is TGTGCCAGCAGCCCCGGACTAGCGGGTCAAGAGACCCAGTACTTC. The chain links TRBV3-1 (or the pseudogene TRBV3-2) to TRBJ2-5; 11 nucleotides align to TRBD2. This CDR3 contains 15 residues. With 4 bases clipped from V and 2 bases from J, the junction kept 3 bases outside the gene matches. Germline V gene sequence: CDR1 LGHDT, CDR2 YNNKEL (reference sequence).

This chain joins TRBV11-3 and TRBJ2-1; 7 bases agree with TRBD2. The germline CDR1 and CDR2 sequences are SGHNT and YENEEA. The CDR3 sequence is 15 residues long. After removal of 5 bases from V and 5 bases from J, the junction contained 9 bases not matched to a gene. CDR3 loop: CASSPFGLGHNEQFF. CDR3 DNA sequence: TGTGCCAGCAGCCCATTTGGACTAGGCCACAATGAGCAGTTCTTC.

This chain connects TRBV29-1 to TRBJ1-4; 9 bases line up with TRBD1. This CDR3 has 15 residues. Germline loops: CDR1 SQVTM, CDR2 ANQGSEA. Unmatched junction bases numbered 6, after V lost 7 bases and J lost 0 bases. The CDR3 reads CSAGTGSATNEKLFF. The CDR3 nucleotides read TGCAGCGCTGGGACAGGGAGTGCAACTAATGAAAAACTGTTTTTT.

The chain couples TRBV3-1 (or the pseudogene TRBV3-2) to TRBJ2-7; tentatively, D is TRBD2 (7 bases). This CDR3 region has 15 residues. Germline V gives CDR1 LGHDT, CDR2 YNNKEL (reference sequence). V was pared by 4 bases and J by 0 bases, with 13 bases between. CDR3 DNA: TGTGCCAGCAGCCGGAGGGGGGGTAGCTCCTACGAGCAGTACTTC. It yields the protein CASSRRGGSSYEQYF.

The CDR3 reads CASGRGPATGELFF. The CDR3 bases are TGTGCCAGCGGGAGGGGGCCGGCCACCGGGGAGCTGTTTTTT. This chain links TRBV27 with TRBJ2-2; D tentatively reads TRBD1 or TRBD2 (7 bases each). Germline CDR1 reads MNHEY; CDR2 reads SMNVEV (reference sequence). The ends were cut back, 8 bases at V and 4 bases at J, with 14 bases in the middle. There are 14 residues in the CDR3.

The chain is built from TRBV6-5 and TRBJ1-3, with a weak D call TRBD1 (5 bases). The CDR3 has 16 amino acids. Between the trimmed V and J ends, which lost 3 bases and 3 bases, there was a span of 15 bases. Germline V gives CDR1 MNHEY, CDR2 SVGAGI. The DNA for the CDR3 is TGTGCCAGCAGTTATACACAGTCCAGGGATGGAAACACCATATATTTT. Encoded protein: CASSYTQSRDGNTIYF.

The rearrangement uses TRBV6-2 or TRBV6-3 and TRBJ1-1; D unclear. The CDR3 has 14 amino acids. Trimming removed 6 bases at V and 3 bases at J, with 14 bases between. The germline V gene encodes CDR1 MNHEY and CDR2 SVGEGT. The CDR3 DNA follows: TGTGCCAGCAGCCAACTCGGTCTCTACACTGAAGCTTTCTTT. The encoded protein is CASSQLGLYTEAFF.

The chain joins TRBV12-3 or TRBV12-4 to TRBJ2-7; unclear D gene. The V end lost 2 bases, the J end lost 7 bases, and 9 bases lay between the germline ends. CDR3 size: 12 residues. The DNA for the CDR3 is TGTGCCAGCAGTTTACGTGGGGTTGAGCAGTACTTC. This sequence encodes CASSLRGVEQYF.

The chain couples TRBV9 to TRBJ2-7; 7 bases align to TRBD1. This CDR3 has 13 amino acids. Losses at the gene ends were 5 bases for V and 6 bases for J; bases not matched to a gene: 8. Germline V lookup: CDR1 SGDLS, CDR2 YYNGEE. This CDR3 reads CASSSNPGGEQYF. The CDR3 DNA reads as TGTGCCAGCAGTTCAAACCCAGGGGGCGAGCAGTACTTC.

The rearrangement links TRBV2 to TRBJ1-1; a possible D gene is TRBD1 (5 bases). Germline-derived CDR1 and CDR2 are SNHLY and FYNNEI. V was pared by 6 bases and J by 7 bases, with 18 bases between. This CDR3 region has 14 residues. The CDR3 DNA sequence: TGTGCCAGCAGACTGAGGTCCCAGGGAGATGAAGCTTTCTTT. This translates into CASRLRSQGDEAFF.

The chain is built from TRBV18 and TRBJ1-3; TRBD1 is a possible D gene (6 bases). The CDR3 loop spans 16 amino acids. V lost 3 bases to trimming and J lost 3 bases, with 15 bases between them. Germline V gene lookup returns CDR1 KGHSH and CDR2 LQKENI. The CDR3 nucleotides are TGTGCCAGCTCACCTGCTTCCGGGGGCTTTGGAAACACCATATATTTT. Translated, it gives CASSPASGGFGNTIYF.

The gene calls are TRBV5-4 and TRBJ2-2; 8 bases map to TRBD1. After removal of 3 bases from V and 1 base from J, the junction contained 2 bases not matched to a gene. Germline loops: CDR1 SGHNT, CDR2 YYREEE (reference sequence). The CDR3 runs 15 residues. CDR3 coding DNA: TGTGCCAGCAGCTCCGGGACAGGGAACACCGGGGAGCTGTTTTTT. Protein product: CASSSGTGNTGELFF.

The J gene is TRBJ2-7, the V gene TRBV19; 7 bases are shared with TRBD2. V was pared by 3 bases and J by 0 bases, with 5 bases of the junction left unmatched. There are 15 residues in the CDR3. Per the germline V gene, CDR1 is LNHDA and CDR2 is SQIVND (reference sequence). In DNA, the CDR3 is TGTGCCAGTAGTATGGGAGGGGCGAGCTCCTACGAGCAGTACTTC. This codes for CASSMGGASSYEQYF.

V and J are TRBV9 and TRBJ2-1, with a weak D call TRBD1 (5 bases). V lost 0 bases to trimming and J lost 2 bases, with 9 bases between them. The CDR3 runs 15 residues. Germline assignment: CDR1 SGDLS and CDR2 YYNGEE. The chain's CDR3 is CASSVGAGTYNEQFF. CDR3 nucleotides: TGTGCCAGCAGCGTAGGGGCAGGGACCTACAATGAGCAGTTCTTC.

The V and J genes are TRBV7-9 and TRBJ2-1; no firm D call. The CDR3 runs 15 residues. Germline V gives CDR1 SEHNR, CDR2 FQNEAQ (reference sequence). Trimming took 4 bases from V and 8 from J, leaving 18 bases between them. The CDR3 loop is CASSSPRVRFDEQFF. In DNA, the CDR3 is TGTGCCAGCAGCTCCCCTAGAGTACGGTTCGATGAGCAGTTCTTC.